The 5 T cell receptor beta chains presented below share a single source sample, sequenced in a study of T-cell reconstitution after alpha-beta-depleted transplantation in children (dated by TCRdb to about 2016). The treatment or condition label, as the study defines it: allogeneic hematopoietic cell transplantation with graft depleted of TCRalphabeta T cells and CD19 B cells. Libraries were built with PCR. The sample was run on an Illumina HiSeq 2500. Molecular barcoding was employed in the preparation of TCR libraries, with unique molecular identifiers being used to normalize TCRbeta repertoire quantification. The public reads were run again by TCRdb, first through fastp at Q25 and then through MiXCR, and only productive beta chains were kept. CDR3 protein sequences are deduplicated, and each keeps its most common genes and DNA. This sample is represented by 550,000 to 800,000 distinct CDR3 sequences; about an eighth of them were singletons. The ten most abundant clones make up 0.79% of the sample.

The starting material was PBMCs, obtained before TCRalphabeta/CD19-depleted stem cell transplant. Receptor source: a girl aged 2 to 10 with congenital amegakaryocytic thrombocytopenia, due to receive a stem cell transplant.

There are many counts of this clonotype. The chain links TRBV20-1 to TRBJ2-3, with 7 bases identical to TRBD2. V lost 6 bases, J lost 0 bases, and 12 bases stayed unmatched. Germline loops: CDR1 DFQATT, CDR2 SNEGSKA (reference sequence). The CDR3 spans 16 residues. Written as DNA, the CDR3 is TGCAGTGCCCCATATCGGGGAGGGCCTAGCACAGATACGCAGTATTTT. This sequence encodes CSAPYRGGPSTDTQYF.

The chain carries TRBV25-1 and TRBJ2-7; 13 nucleotides agree with TRBD2. V was pared by 4 bases and J by 1 base, with 10 bases of the junction left unmatched. Germline V gene sequence: CDR1 MGHDK, CDR2 SYGVNS. CDR3 length: 18 residues. The CDR3 DNA sequence: TGTGCCAGCAGTGGTGGGACTAGCGGGGCCCTAGTTTCCTACGAGCAGTACTTC. Translating it yields CASSGGTSGALVSYEQYF.

This clonotype was seen repeatedly, ten times or more. The genes are TRBV20-1 and TRBJ2-3; D possibly corresponds to TRBD2 (5 bases). Trimming shortened V by 5 bases and J by 4 bases, and 13 bases separated the two germline ends. CDR1 is DFQATT and CDR2 is SNEGSKA in the germline V gene (reference sequence). There are 13 residues in the CDR3. The CDR3 coding sequence is TGCAGTGCTCTCCTGTTACTAGCAGATACGCAGTATTTT. It translates to CSALLLLADTQYF.

This clonotype turned up a few times. This chain uses TRBV27 with TRBJ2-2; D perhaps matches TRBD1 (5 bases). Germline lookup yields CDR1 MNHEY and CDR2 SMNVEV (reference sequence). This CDR3 has 16 amino acids. Trimming removed 5 bases from V and 4 bases from J, with 17 bases in between. The CDR3 nucleotides are TGTGCCAGCAGTCCCCCGACCAGGGTAATCACCGGGGAGCTGTTTTTT. Translating gives CASSPPTRVITGELFF.

The rearrangement links TRBV5-1 to TRBJ2-7; possible D gene TRBD2, 6 bases. The CDR3 is 16 residues long. The V end lost 7 bases, the J end lost 0 bases, and 20 bases lay between the germline ends. In germline, CDR1 is SGHRS, CDR2 YFSETQ. In nucleotides, the CDR3 is TGCGCCAGCCAGGGAGGATTGGACATCGACTCCTACGAGCAGTACTTC. Translation: CASQGGLDIDSYEQYF. The full variable domain, completed using reference TRBV5-1 and TRBJ2-7, is KAGVTQTPRYLIKTRGQQVTLSCSPISGHRSVSWYQQTPGQGLQFLFEYFSETQRNKGNFPGRFSGRQFSNSRSEMNVSTLELGDSALYLCASQGGLDIDSYEQYFGPGTRLTVT.